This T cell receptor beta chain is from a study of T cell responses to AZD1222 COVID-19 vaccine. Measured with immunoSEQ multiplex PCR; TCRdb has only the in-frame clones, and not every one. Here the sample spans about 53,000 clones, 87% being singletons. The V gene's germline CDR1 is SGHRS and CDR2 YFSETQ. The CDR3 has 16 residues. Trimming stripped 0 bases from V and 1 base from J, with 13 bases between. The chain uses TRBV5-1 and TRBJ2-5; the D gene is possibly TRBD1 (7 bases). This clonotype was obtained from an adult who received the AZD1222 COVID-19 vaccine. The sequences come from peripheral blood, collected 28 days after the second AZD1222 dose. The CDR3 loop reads CASSLGGQGGQETQYF. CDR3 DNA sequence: TGCGCCAGCAGCTTGGGGGGCCAGGGGGGCCAAGAGACCCAGTACTTC. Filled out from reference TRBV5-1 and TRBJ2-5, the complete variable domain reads KAGVTQTPRYLIKTRGQQVTLSCSPISGHRSVSWYQQTPGQGLQFLFEYFSETQRNKGNFPGRFSGRQFSNSRSEMNVSTLELGDSALYLCASSLGGQGGQETQYFGPGTRLLVL.